These T cell receptor beta chains were read from a single sample in a study of blood T cells in healthy people across ages. In TCRdb, the 5' RACE reads were re-called with MiXCR into one record per CDR3 protein. The sample lists about 730,000 distinct CDR3 sequences, roughly 43% occurring once. The sequencing input was blood. The receptors shown here come from a woman aged 60-75 years in good health. The CDR3 runs from the conserved cysteine through the conserved F or W. Fields, in order: clone size, J gene, D gene, V gene, CDR3 protein, CDR3 DNA. The D gene is left open where the match is weak. Only some rows state a clone size, as once, few, many or a class for expanded clones.

clone size: NA
J gene: TRBJ2-3
D gene: NA
V gene: TRBV3-1
CDR3 protein: CASSQDVRTDTQYF
CDR3 DNA: TGTGCCAGCAGCCAAGACGTTAGGACAGATACGCAGTATTTT

clone size: NA
J gene: TRBJ1-4
D gene: NA
V gene: TRBV20-1
CDR3 protein: CSANRQGLTNEKLFF
CDR3 DNA: TGCAGTGCCAACAGGCAGGGGCTGACTAATGAAAAACTGTTTTTT

clone size: NA
J gene: TRBJ2-3
D gene: TRBD2
V gene: TRBV7-2
CDR3 protein: CASSLFSGNTDTQYF
CDR3 DNA: TGTGCCAGCAGCTTGTTTAGCGGGAACACAGATACGCAGTATTTT

clone size: NA
J gene: TRBJ1-5
D gene: NA
V gene: TRBV27
CDR3 protein: CASSLRKNQPQHF
CDR3 DNA: TGTGCCAGCAGTCTCCGAAAGAATCAGCCCCAGCATTTT

clone size: NA
J gene: TRBJ2-7
D gene: TRBD2
V gene: TRBV7-9
CDR3 protein: CASSLETSGRYLGTEQYF
CDR3 DNA: TGTGCCAGCAGCTTAGAGACTAGCGGGAGGTATCTTGGTACCGAGCAGTACTTC

clone size: few
J gene: TRBJ2-1
D gene: TRBD2
V gene: TRBV20-1
CDR3 protein: CSASDSGRGNEQFF
CDR3 DNA: TGCAGTGCTAGTGATAGCGGGAGAGGGAATGAGCAGTTCTTC

clone size: NA
J gene: TRBJ1-1
D gene: NA
V gene: TRBV27
CDR3 protein: CASKTGYTEAFF
CDR3 DNA: TGTGCCAGCAAAACAGGGTACACTGAAGCTTTCTTT

clone size: NA
J gene: TRBJ2-7
D gene: NA
V gene: TRBV28
CDR3 protein: CAGSRQVSYEQYF
CDR3 DNA: TGTGCCGGCAGCCGACAGGTCTCCTACGAGCAGTACTTC

clone size: NA
J gene: TRBJ2-3
D gene: TRBD2
V gene: TRBV3-1
CDR3 protein: CASSQVSSGVDTQYF
CDR3 DNA: TGTGCCAGCAGCCAAGTCTCTAGCGGGGTGGATACGCAGTATTTT

clone size: NA
J gene: TRBJ2-1
D gene: TRBD2
V gene: TRBV7-9
CDR3 protein: CASSLGDLAGDEQFF
CDR3 DNA: TGTGCCAGCAGCTTGGGGGACCTAGCGGGAGATGAGCAGTTCTTC

clone size: NA
J gene: TRBJ2-3
D gene: NA
V gene: TRBV12-3/TRBV12-4
CDR3 protein: CASVRGGGFPDTQYF
CDR3 DNA: TGTGCCAGCGTGCGGGGAGGAGGGTTCCCAGATACGCAGTATTTT

clone size: NA
J gene: TRBJ1-1
D gene: NA
V gene: TRBV4-3
CDR3 protein: CASSPTRETEAFF
CDR3 DNA: TGCGCCAGCAGCCCTACTCGGGAGACTGAAGCTTTCTTT

clone size: NA
J gene: TRBJ1-5
D gene: NA
V gene: TRBV7-2
CDR3 protein: CASSAKGNSNQPQHF
CDR3 DNA: TGTGCCAGCAGTGCGAAGGGGAATAGCAATCAGCCCCAGCATTTT

clone size: few
J gene: TRBJ2-4
D gene: TRBD2
V gene: TRBV4-3
CDR3 protein: CASSQEPSLAGANKNIQYF
CDR3 DNA: TGCGCCAGCAGCCAAGAGCCCTCCCTAGCGGGAGCCAACAAAAACATTCAGTACTTC

clone size: few
J gene: TRBJ1-1
D gene: NA
V gene: TRBV29-1
CDR3 protein: CSVPELPLNTEAFF
CDR3 DNA: TGCAGCGTTCCGGAGTTACCCCTGAACACTGAAGCTTTCTTT

clone size: once
J gene: TRBJ2-5
D gene: TRBD1
V gene: TRBV10-3
CDR3 protein: CAISNGQGRNNEQYF
CDR3 DNA: TGTGCCATCAGTAATGGACAGGGGAGAAACAATGAGCAGTACTTC

clone size: many
J gene: TRBJ2-1
D gene: TRBD1
V gene: TRBV7-2
CDR3 protein: CASSLDWDREQFF
CDR3 DNA: TGTGCCAGCAGCTTAGACTGGGACAGGGAGCAGTTCTTC

clone size: NA
J gene: TRBJ2-3
D gene: TRBD1
V gene: TRBV6-2/TRBV6-3
CDR3 protein: CASSYSSDRQSTDTQYF
CDR3 DNA: TGTGCCAGCAGTTACTCTTCGGACAGGCAGAGCACAGATACGCAGTATTTT

clone size: NA
J gene: TRBJ2-7
D gene: TRBD1
V gene: TRBV7-2
CDR3 protein: CASSLGQGGHYEQYF
CDR3 DNA: TGTGCCAGCAGCTTGGGACAGGGTGGGCACTACGAGCAGTACTTC

clone size: few
J gene: TRBJ1-2
D gene: NA
V gene: TRBV27
CDR3 protein: CASSQGAWGDGYTF
CDR3 DNA: TGTGCCAGCAGTCAAGGGGCCTGGGGAGATGGCTACACCTTC

clone size: NA
J gene: TRBJ2-2
D gene: NA
V gene: TRBV9
CDR3 protein: CASSVLMSTGELFF
CDR3 DNA: TGTGCCAGCAGCGTATTGATGAGCACCGGGGAGCTGTTTTTT

clone size: NA
J gene: TRBJ2-7
D gene: NA
V gene: TRBV27
CDR3 protein: CAGSPHAYEQYF
CDR3 DNA: TGTGCCGGCAGTCCCCACGCCTACGAGCAGTACTTC

clone size: NA
J gene: TRBJ2-7
D gene: TRBD1
V gene: TRBV27
CDR3 protein: CASGRQGVLGEQYF
CDR3 DNA: TGTGCCAGCGGGCGACAGGGTGTTTTAGGAGAGCAGTACTTC

clone size: NA
J gene: TRBJ2-1
D gene: NA
V gene: TRBV20-1
CDR3 protein: CSARVLASSYNEQFF
CDR3 DNA: TGCAGTGCTAGAGTGCTGGCGTCCTCCTACAATGAGCAGTTCTTC

clone size: NA
J gene: TRBJ2-7
D gene: TRBD2
V gene: TRBV24-1
CDR3 protein: CATSAKGASGDRYEQYF
CDR3 DNA: TGTGCCACCAGTGCTAAAGGGGCTAGCGGGGACCGCTACGAGCAGTACTTC

clone size: few
J gene: TRBJ1-4
D gene: TRBD1
V gene: TRBV4-2
CDR3 protein: CASSQEGQGGNEKLFF
CDR3 DNA: TGTGCCAGCAGCCAAGAGGGACAGGGGGGAAATGAAAAACTGTTTTTT

clone size: NA
J gene: TRBJ2-1
D gene: NA
V gene: TRBV10-3
CDR3 protein: CAISESTLWYNEQFF
CDR3 DNA: TGTGCCATCAGTGAGTCAACATTATGGTACAATGAGCAGTTCTTC

clone size: NA
J gene: TRBJ2-1
D gene: TRBD1
V gene: TRBV12-5
CDR3 protein: CASGSGTGAYNEQFF
CDR3 DNA: TGTGCTAGTGGTTCGGGGACAGGAGCCTACAATGAGCAGTTCTTC

clone size: many
J gene: TRBJ2-3
D gene: NA
V gene: TRBV25-1
CDR3 protein: CASTPYLAGEKRDTQYF
CDR3 DNA: TGTGCCAGCACCCCCTACCTGGCAGGGGAGAAAAGGGATACGCAGTATTTT

clone size: NA
J gene: TRBJ2-7
D gene: TRBD1
V gene: TRBV10-3
CDR3 protein: CAISIGQVSYEQYF
CDR3 DNA: TGTGCCATCAGTATAGGACAGGTCTCGTACGAGCAGTACTTC

clone size: NA
J gene: TRBJ2-7
D gene: NA
V gene: TRBV29-1
CDR3 protein: CSVESDSSYEQYF
CDR3 DNA: TGCAGCGTTGAAAGCGACAGCTCCTACGAGCAGTACTTC

clone size: NA
J gene: TRBJ1-2
D gene: TRBD1
V gene: TRBV20-1
CDR3 protein: CSASGTVNYGYTF
CDR3 DNA: TGCAGTGCTAGCGGGACAGTAAACTATGGCTACACCTTC

clone size: NA
J gene: TRBJ2-3
D gene: NA
V gene: TRBV29-1
CDR3 protein: CSVDRGHRLGVFTDTQYF
CDR3 DNA: TGCAGCGTTGACCGAGGCCACCGGTTGGGGGTATTTACAGATACGCAGTATTTT

clone size: few
J gene: TRBJ2-7
D gene: NA
V gene: TRBV20-1
CDR3 protein: CSARLEDNEQYF
CDR3 DNA: TGCAGTGCTAGATTGGAGGACAATGAGCAGTACTTC

clone size: NA
J gene: TRBJ2-3
D gene: NA
V gene: TRBV9
CDR3 protein: CASSVVEEGDTQYF
CDR3 DNA: TGTGCCAGCAGCGTAGTAGAGGAAGGAGATACGCAGTATTTT

clone size: NA
J gene: TRBJ2-1
D gene: TRBD2
V gene: TRBV7-9
CDR3 protein: CASSLPSGEVYEQFF
CDR3 DNA: TGTGCCAGCAGCCTGCCTAGCGGGGAGGTATATGAGCAGTTCTTC

clone size: few
J gene: TRBJ1-2
D gene: NA
V gene: TRBV20-1
CDR3 protein: CSASAGPRGYTF
CDR3 DNA: TGCAGTGCTAGCGCGGGACCCCGTGGCTACACCTTC

clone size: NA
J gene: TRBJ2-3
D gene: NA
V gene: TRBV11-1
CDR3 protein: CASSPQNGRTHRYAYF
CDR3 DNA: TGTGCCAGCAGCCCCCAAAATGGGAGGACGCACAGATACGCGTATTTT

clone size: NA
J gene: TRBJ1-1
D gene: NA
V gene: TRBV4-2
CDR3 protein: CASSQDLREEAFF
CDR3 DNA: TGTGCCAGCAGCCAAGATCTGAGGGAGGAGGCTTTCTTT

clone size: few
J gene: TRBJ1-2
D gene: NA
V gene: TRBV7-8
CDR3 protein: CASSLVQGGYTF
CDR3 DNA: TGTGCCAGCAGCTTAGTGCAGGGAGGCTACACCTTC

clone size: NA
J gene: TRBJ1-5
D gene: TRBD1
V gene: TRBV20-1
CDR3 protein: CSATMTGGGQPQHF
CDR3 DNA: TGCAGTGCTACTATGACAGGGGGCGGGCAGCCCCAGCATTTT

clone size: NA
J gene: TRBJ2-1
D gene: TRBD2
V gene: TRBV9
CDR3 protein: CASSVGGAGALHEQFF
CDR3 DNA: TGTGCCAGCAGCGTAGGGGGAGCGGGAGCTCTACATGAGCAGTTCTTC

clone size: few
J gene: TRBJ2-1
D gene: NA
V gene: TRBV6-5
CDR3 protein: CASSYTLSSYNEQFF
CDR3 DNA: TGTGCCAGCAGTTACACCCTCAGCTCCTACAATGAGCAGTTCTTC

clone size: NA
J gene: TRBJ1-5
D gene: NA
V gene: TRBV5-5
CDR3 protein: CASSLNRNSNQPQHF
CDR3 DNA: TGTGCCAGCAGCTTGAACAGGAATAGCAATCAGCCCCAGCATTTT

clone size: NA
J gene: TRBJ2-3
D gene: NA
V gene: TRBV27
CDR3 protein: CASQWRGASTDTQYF
CDR3 DNA: TGTGCCAGCCAATGGCGCGGGGCTAGCACAGATACGCAGTATTTT

clone size: NA
J gene: TRBJ2-3
D gene: TRBD2
V gene: TRBV2
CDR3 protein: CASRRRLAGGTDTQYF
CDR3 DNA: TGTGCCAGCAGGAGGCGGCTAGCGGGGGGCACAGATACGCAGTATTTT

clone size: few
J gene: TRBJ2-7
D gene: TRBD1
V gene: TRBV28
CDR3 protein: CASSSGQDPSEQYF
CDR3 DNA: TGTGCCAGCAGTTCGGGACAGGACCCCTCCGAGCAGTACTTC

clone size: NA
J gene: TRBJ2-7
D gene: NA
V gene: TRBV12-3/TRBV12-4
CDR3 protein: CASSQSFEQYF
CDR3 DNA: TGTGCCAGCAGCCAAAGTTTTGAGCAGTACTTC

clone size: NA
J gene: TRBJ2-7
D gene: TRBD1
V gene: TRBV2
CDR3 protein: CASSEAPGQGDEQYF
CDR3 DNA: TGTGCCAGCAGTGAAGCGCCGGGACAGGGGGACGAGCAGTACTTC

clone size: few
J gene: TRBJ2-6
D gene: NA
V gene: TRBV5-1
CDR3 protein: CASSLAPVDSGANVLTF
CDR3 DNA: TGCGCCAGCAGCTTGGCCCCGGTTGACTCTGGGGCCAACGTCCTGACTTTC

clone size: few
J gene: TRBJ2-1
D gene: TRBD2
V gene: TRBV11-3
CDR3 protein: CASSTGTSFNEQFF
CDR3 DNA: TGTGCCAGCAGCACCGGGACTAGCTTCAATGAGCAGTTCTTC

clone size: many
J gene: TRBJ2-1
D gene: TRBD2
V gene: TRBV4-3
CDR3 protein: CASSQDWLADYNEQFF
CDR3 DNA: TGCGCCAGCAGCCAAGATTGGCTAGCGGATTACAATGAGCAGTTCTTC

clone size: many
J gene: TRBJ2-3
D gene: TRBD2
V gene: TRBV18
CDR3 protein: CASSLTGGSTDTQYF
CDR3 DNA: TGTGCCAGCAGCTTAACCGGGGGGAGCACAGATACGCAGTATTTT

clone size: NA
J gene: TRBJ2-3
D gene: NA
V gene: TRBV6-2/TRBV6-3
CDR3 protein: CASKRLPITSTDTQYF
CDR3 DNA: TGTGCCAGCAAACGGCTACCCATCACTAGCACAGATACGCAGTATTTT